This entry lists 19 T cell receptor beta chains sequenced from one sample in a study of blood T cells in healthy people across ages. Alongside a J-beta primer mix, a sample-barcoded 5' primer served in a second PCR lasting roughly 7 to 11 cycles. From the 5' RACE reads, TCRdb called clonotypes with MiXCR, one entry per CDR3 protein. The sample holds about 1.4 million distinct CDR3 sequences, 59% seen once. The sample consisted of blood. These TCRs come from a man between 18 and 35 years old in good health.

This clonotype was detected a few times. CDR3 in amino acids: CASSLGPAGANTDTQYF. The CDR3 DNA is TGTGCCAGCAGCTTAGGCCCCGCGGGGGCGAACACAGATACGCAGTATTTT. This sequence joins TRBV13 and TRBJ2-3, with D tentatively TRBD2 (7 bases). CDR1 is PRHDT and CDR2 is FYEKMQ in the germline V gene (reference sequence). The V end lost 0 bases, the J end lost 2 bases, and 15 bases lay between the germline ends. The CDR3 is 17 amino acids.

The chain's CDR3 is CASSQSQVRNQPQHF. Here the CDR3 DNA reads TGCGCCAGCAGCCAATCCCAGGTTCGCAATCAGCCCCAGCATTTT. The genes are TRBV4-3 and TRBJ1-5; D call uncertain. The ends were cut back, 2 bases at V and 2 bases at J, with 10 bases in the middle. The CDR3 runs to 15 residues. CDR1 is LGHNA and CDR2 is YSLEER in the germline V gene.

The chain couples TRBV10-3 to TRBJ2-3; 11 positions agree with TRBD1. From germline, CDR1 is ENHRY and CDR2 SYGVKD. V lost 4 bases, J lost 2 bases, and 8 bases stayed unmatched. This CDR3 is built from 17 residues. CDR3 bases: TGTGCCATCAGTGCCCCTCCGGGACAGGGGGACACAGATACGCAGTATTTT. This sequence encodes CAISAPPGQGDTDTQYF.

This clonotype was detected only once. The gene calls are TRBV27 and TRBJ2-5, with 8 positions matching TRBD1. The CDR3 extends over 14 amino acids. The germline V gene has CDR1 MNHEY and CDR2 SMNVEV (reference sequence). Trimming at V came to 8 bases and at J to 1 base, leaving 6 bases not matched to a gene. DNA for the CDR3: TGTGCCAGCGGTTGGACAGGGTCCCAAGAGACCCAGTACTTC. It codes for CASGWTGSQETQYF.

The V and J genes are TRBV6-2 or TRBV6-3 and TRBJ2-7; D is undetermined. V lost 6 bases, J lost 6 bases, and 6 bases lay in between. The V gene's germline CDR1 is MNHEY and CDR2 SVGEGT. The CDR3 consists of 10 residues. The CDR3 coding sequence is TGTGCCAGCAGGGATGGCGAGCAGTACTTC. Translating gives CASRDGEQYF.

This clonotype was counted once. This chain connects TRBV19 to TRBJ2-6, with D perhaps being TRBD1 or TRBD2 (5 bases each). The CDR3 is 18 residues long. Germline-derived CDR1 and CDR2 are LNHDA and SQIVND (reference sequence). Trimming pared 3 bases from V and 0 bases from J, leaving 15 bases between. The CDR3 protein is CASSISQGTSSGANVLTF. The CDR3 nucleotides are TGTGCCAGTAGTATTAGCCAGGGCACTAGCTCTGGGGCCAACGTCCTGACTTTC.

The chain employs TRBV18 and TRBJ1-2, with 7 bases identical to TRBD1. CDR1 and CDR2 (germline): KGHSH, LQKENI. This CDR3 comprises 16 residues. The trim removed 2 bases at V and 4 bases at J, leaving 10 bases unmatched. CDR3 bases: TGTGCCAGCTCACCATCGACAGGGAAAGGTTCCTATGGCTACACCTTC. Amino acids: CASSPSTGKGSYGYTF.

The chain recombines TRBV6-2 or TRBV6-3 with TRBJ1-6; D unclear. This CDR3 has 13 residues. Trimming left V 4 bases short and J 7 bases short, with 8 bases between. Germline V gene lookup returns CDR1 MNHEY and CDR2 SVGEGT. The CDR3 DNA reads TGTGCCAGCAGTTGCCAGGAAAATTCACCCCTCCACTTT. Its protein product is CASSCQENSPLHF.

The chain uses TRBV20-1 and TRBJ2-4; no firm D call. Near its end, the DNA agrees better with TRBJ2-5, so the J call may be wrong. Germline-derived CDR1 and CDR2 are DFQATT and SNEGSKA (reference sequence). The CDR3 spans 12 residues. The CDR3 coding sequence is TGCAGTGGAGACTGGGCCCAAGAGACCCAGTACTTC. Its translation: CSGDWAQETQYF.

With respect to this clonotype: Because the CDR3 is missing its conserved closing phenylalanine or tryptophan, this is likely a read error. The chain has TRBV6-1 and TRBJ2-3; 7 nucleotides line up with TRBD2. V trimming: 4 bases; J trimming: 5 bases; junction bases outside the gene matches: 15. The CDR3 covers 17 residues. Germline lookup yields CDR1 MNHNS and CDR2 SASEGT. In DNA form, the CDR3 reads TGTGCCAGCAGTGCCCTAGGACTTAGCGGGCGGGGAGATACGCAGTATGTT. Protein product: CASSALGLSGRGDTQYV.

The rearrangement joins TRBV10-3 to TRBJ2-7; 10 bases are a match to TRBD2. The DNA end favors TRBJ2-5, so the J call may be wrong. From germline, CDR1 is ENHRY and CDR2 SYGVKD. The CDR3 spans 20 residues. CDR3 protein: CAISDARLGLADASGETQYF. As DNA, the CDR3 is TGTGCCATCAGTGACGCCCGACTCGGACTAGCGGACGCCTCGGGAGAGACCCAGTACTTC.

This clonotype showed up just once. V usage is TRBV20-1 and J usage is TRBJ2-3; TRBD2 agrees at 9 bases. Germline CDR1 is DFQATT and CDR2 is SNEGSKA (reference sequence). J gave up 4 bases and V 1 base, and 9 bases lay outside the gene matches. The CDR3 totals 16 residues. Here the CDR3 DNA reads TGCAGTGCTAGAGGGTCCGGGACTAGCCTCCCAGATACGCAGTATTTT. Translating it yields CSARGSGTSLPDTQYF.

The V gene is TRBV28, the J gene TRBJ1-3; TRBD1 aligns across 7 bases. J lost 2 bases, V lost 7 bases, and 2 bases had no gene match. From germline, CDR1 is MDHEN and CDR2 SYDVKM. The CDR3 consists of 13 residues. Here the CDR3 DNA reads TGTGCCAGCAAGGGGGCCACTGGAAACACCATATATTTT. Its translation is CASKGATGNTIYF.

This clonotype was observed once. The chain carries TRBV25-1 and TRBJ1-5; 7 nucleotides agree with TRBD1. The ends lost 2 bases at V and 4 bases at J; junction bases unmatched: 11. The CDR3 runs 17 residues. Per the germline V gene, CDR1 is MGHDK and CDR2 is SYGVNS. The CDR3 coding sequence is TGTGCCAGCAGTGAAAAAGGCGGGACAGAGATTAATCAGCCCCAGCATTTT. Protein product: CASSEKGGTEINQPQHF.

This clonotype was found a few times. The chain combines TRBV4-1 with TRBJ2-1; the D gene is possibly TRBD2 (7 bases). This CDR3 comprises 16 residues. Germline V gene lookup returns CDR1 MGHRA and CDR2 YSYEKL. Trimming removed 1 base at V and 2 bases at J, with 12 bases between. CDR3 residues: CASSQVGGGPYNEQFF. CDR3 DNA: TGCGCCAGCAGCCAAGTCGGCGGGGGCCCCTACAATGAGCAGTTCTTC.

The V and J genes are TRBV29-1 and TRBJ2-3, with unresolved D. The CDR3 has 13 amino acids. The germline V and J ends were trimmed by 6 bases and 2 bases, with 12 bases remaining between them. Germline V gene sequence: CDR1 SQVTM, CDR2 ANQGSEA. The CDR3 bases are TGCAGCGTGTCGCTAGAAGACACAGATACGCAGTATTTT. Translated: CSVSLEDTDTQYF.

DNA for the CDR3: TGTGCCAGCAGCCCCATTAGGGACTATGGCTACACCTTC. Encoded protein: CASSPIRDYGYTF. V gene TRBV7-9 combines with J gene TRBJ1-2; D uncertain. The CDR3 has 13 residues. The germline gives CDR1 SEHNR, CDR2 FQNEAQ (reference sequence). Trimming cost V 5 bases and J 3 bases, with 10 bases left between them.

The chain employs TRBV12-3 or TRBV12-4 and TRBJ2-5; 8 bases align to TRBD1. This CDR3 has 16 amino acids. After removal of 4 bases from V and 5 bases from J, the junction contained 12 bases not matched to a gene. CDR3 bases: TGTGCCAGCAGTTCCCCGGGACAGGAGATTTGGGAGACCCAGTACTTC. Protein product: CASSSPGQEIWETQYF.

This clonotype showed up just a few times. A read error may produce the germline difference seen at one junction end. The chain carries TRBV4-3 and TRBJ1-4; no firm D call. This CDR3 has 15 residues. In germline, CDR1 is LGHNA, CDR2 YSLEER. The CDR3: CASSQNPSGGEKLFF. In nucleotides, the CDR3 is TGCGCCAGTAGCCAGAACCCCTCAGGTGGGGAAAAACTGTTTTTT.